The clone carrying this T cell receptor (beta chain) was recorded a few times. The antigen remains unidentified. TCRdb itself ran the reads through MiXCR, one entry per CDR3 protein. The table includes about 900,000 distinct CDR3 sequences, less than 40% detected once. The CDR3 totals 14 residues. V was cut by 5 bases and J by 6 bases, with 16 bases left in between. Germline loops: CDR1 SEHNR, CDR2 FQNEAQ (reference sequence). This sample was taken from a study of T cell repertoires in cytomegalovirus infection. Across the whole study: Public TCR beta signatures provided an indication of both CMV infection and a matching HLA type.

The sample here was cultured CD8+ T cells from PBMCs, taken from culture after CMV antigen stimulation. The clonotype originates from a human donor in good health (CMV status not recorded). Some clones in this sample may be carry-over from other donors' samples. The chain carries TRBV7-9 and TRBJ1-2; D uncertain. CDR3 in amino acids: CASSPPGLRNGYTF. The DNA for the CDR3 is TGTGCCAGCAGCCCCCCCGGGCTTCGGAATGGCTACACCTTC.